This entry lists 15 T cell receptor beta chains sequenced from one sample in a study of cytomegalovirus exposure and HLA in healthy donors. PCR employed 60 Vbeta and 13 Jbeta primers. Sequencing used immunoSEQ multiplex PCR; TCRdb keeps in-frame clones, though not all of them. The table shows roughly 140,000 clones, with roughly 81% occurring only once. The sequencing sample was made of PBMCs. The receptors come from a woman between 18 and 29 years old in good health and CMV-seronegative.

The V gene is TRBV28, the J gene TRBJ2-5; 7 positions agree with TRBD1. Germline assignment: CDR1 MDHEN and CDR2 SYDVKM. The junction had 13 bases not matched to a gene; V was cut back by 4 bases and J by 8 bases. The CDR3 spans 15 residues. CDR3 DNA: TGTGCCAGCAGTTCCCAGGGGGAAACCAAGAATACCCAGTACTTC. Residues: CASSSQGETKNTQYF.

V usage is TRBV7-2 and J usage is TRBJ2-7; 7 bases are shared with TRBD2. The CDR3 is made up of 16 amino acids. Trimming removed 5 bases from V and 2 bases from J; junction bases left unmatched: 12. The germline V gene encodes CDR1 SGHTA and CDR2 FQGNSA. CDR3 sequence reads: CASSPPRGAGAYEQYF. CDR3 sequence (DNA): TGTGCCAGCAGCCCCCCCAGAGGGGCGGGAGCCTACGAGCAGTACTTC. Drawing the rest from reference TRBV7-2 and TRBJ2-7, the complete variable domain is GAGVSQSPSNKVTEKGKDVELRCDPISGHTALYWYRQSLGQGLEFLIYFQGNSAPDKSGLPSDRFSAERTGGSVSTLTIQRTQQEDSAVYLCASSPPRGAGAYEQYFGPGTRLTVT.

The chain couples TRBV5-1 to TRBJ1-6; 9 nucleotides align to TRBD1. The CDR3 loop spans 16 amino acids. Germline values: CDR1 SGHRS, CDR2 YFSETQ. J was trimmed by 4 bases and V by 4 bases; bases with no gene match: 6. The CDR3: CASSPQGTGYNSPLHF. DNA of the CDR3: TGCGCCAGCAGCCCACAAGGGACAGGGTATAATTCACCCCTCCACTTT.

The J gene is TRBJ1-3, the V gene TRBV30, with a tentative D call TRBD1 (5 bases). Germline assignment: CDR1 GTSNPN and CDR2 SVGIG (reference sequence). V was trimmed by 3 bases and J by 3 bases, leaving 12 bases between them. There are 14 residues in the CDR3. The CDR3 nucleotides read TGTGCCTGGAGATATCCCGGGGGTGGAAACACCATATATTTT. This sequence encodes CAWRYPGGGNTIYF.

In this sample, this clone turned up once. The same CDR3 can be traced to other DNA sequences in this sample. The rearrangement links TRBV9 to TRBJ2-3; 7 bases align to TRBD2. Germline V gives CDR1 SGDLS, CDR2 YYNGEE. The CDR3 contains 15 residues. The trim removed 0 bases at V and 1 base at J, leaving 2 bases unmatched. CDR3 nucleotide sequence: TGTGCCAGCAGCGTAGGGGCGGGGGGCACAGATACGCAGTATTTT. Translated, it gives CASSVGAGGTDTQYF.

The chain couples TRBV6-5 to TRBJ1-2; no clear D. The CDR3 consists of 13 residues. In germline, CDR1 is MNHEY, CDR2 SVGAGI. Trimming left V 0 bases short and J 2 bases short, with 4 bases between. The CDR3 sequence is CASSYSRNYGYTF. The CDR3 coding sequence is TGTGCCAGCAGTTACTCGAGGAACTATGGCTACACCTTC.

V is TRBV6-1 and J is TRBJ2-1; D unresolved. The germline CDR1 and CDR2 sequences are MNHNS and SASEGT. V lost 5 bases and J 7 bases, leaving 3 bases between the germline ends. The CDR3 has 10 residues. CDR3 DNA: TGTGCCAGCAGTCGTAATGAGCAGTTCTTC. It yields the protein CASSRNEQFF.

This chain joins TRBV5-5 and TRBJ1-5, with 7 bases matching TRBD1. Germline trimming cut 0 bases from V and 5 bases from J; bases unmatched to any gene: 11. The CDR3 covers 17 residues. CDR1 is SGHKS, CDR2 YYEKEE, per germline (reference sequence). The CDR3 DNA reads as TGTGCCAGCAGCTTGGCCCTATTAGGGGGCATAGATCAGCCCCAGCATTTT. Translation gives CASSLALLGGIDQPQHF.

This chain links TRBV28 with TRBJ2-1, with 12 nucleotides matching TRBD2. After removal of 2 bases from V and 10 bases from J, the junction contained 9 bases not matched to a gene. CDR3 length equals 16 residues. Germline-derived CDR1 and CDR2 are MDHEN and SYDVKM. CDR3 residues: CASSLGGLAGGGEQFF. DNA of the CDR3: TGTGCCAGCAGTTTAGGGGGTCTAGCGGGAGGGGGCGAGCAGTTCTTC. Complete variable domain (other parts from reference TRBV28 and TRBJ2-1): DVKVTQSSRYLVKRTGEKVFLECVQDMDHENMFWYRQDPGLGLRLIYFSYDVKMKEKGDIPEGYSVSREKKERFSLILESASTNQTSMYLCASSLGGLAGGGEQFFGPGTRLTVL.

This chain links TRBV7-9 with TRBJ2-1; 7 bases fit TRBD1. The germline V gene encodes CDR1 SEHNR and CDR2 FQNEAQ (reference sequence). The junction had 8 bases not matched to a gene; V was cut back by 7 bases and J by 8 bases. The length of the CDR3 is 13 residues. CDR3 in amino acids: CASKRKGADEQFF. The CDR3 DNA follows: TGTGCCAGCAAACGAAAGGGGGCCGATGAGCAGTTCTTC.

CDR3 in amino acids: CASSPLYEQYF. CDR3 nucleotide sequence: TGTGCCAGCAGCCCCCTTTACGAGCAGTACTTC. V is TRBV5-8 and J is TRBJ2-7; D uncertain. The CDR3 is made up of 11 amino acids. CDR1 is SGHTS, CDR2 YDEGEE, per germline. With 4 bases removed from V and 4 bases from J, the gap between germline ends came to 6 bases.

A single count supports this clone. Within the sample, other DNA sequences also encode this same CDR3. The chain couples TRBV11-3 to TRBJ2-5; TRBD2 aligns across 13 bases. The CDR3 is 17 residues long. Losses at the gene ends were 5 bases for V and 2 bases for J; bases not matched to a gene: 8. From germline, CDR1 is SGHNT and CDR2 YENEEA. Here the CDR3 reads CASSLGLTSGRQETQYF. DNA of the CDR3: TGTGCCAGCAGCCTAGGTCTGACTAGCGGGAGGCAAGAGACCCAGTACTTC. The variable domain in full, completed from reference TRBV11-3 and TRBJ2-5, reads EAGVVQSPRYKIIEKKQPVAFWCNPISGHNTLYWYLQNLGQGPELLIRYENEEAVDDSQLPKDRFSAERLKGVDSTLKIQPAELGDSAVYLCASSLGLTSGRQETQYFGPGTRLLVL.

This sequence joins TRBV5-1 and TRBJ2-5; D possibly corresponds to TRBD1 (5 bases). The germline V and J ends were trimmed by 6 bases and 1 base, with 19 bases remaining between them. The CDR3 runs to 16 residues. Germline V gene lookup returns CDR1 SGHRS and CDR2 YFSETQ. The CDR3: CASTQYVTGVQETQYF. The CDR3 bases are TGCGCCAGCACCCAATATGTAACAGGTGTCCAAGAGACCCAGTACTTC.

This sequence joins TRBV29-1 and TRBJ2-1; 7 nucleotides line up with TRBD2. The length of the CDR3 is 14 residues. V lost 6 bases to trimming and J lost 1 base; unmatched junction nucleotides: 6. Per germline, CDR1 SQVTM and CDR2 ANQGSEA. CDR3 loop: CSVGGRVSYNEQFF. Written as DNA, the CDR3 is TGCAGCGTAGGCGGGAGAGTGTCCTACAATGAGCAGTTCTTC.

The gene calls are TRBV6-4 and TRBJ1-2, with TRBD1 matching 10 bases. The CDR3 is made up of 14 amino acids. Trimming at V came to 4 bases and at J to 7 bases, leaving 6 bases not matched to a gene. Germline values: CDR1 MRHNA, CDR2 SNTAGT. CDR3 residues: CASSASGTGVGYTF. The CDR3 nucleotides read TGTGCCAGCAGTGCTTCCGGGACAGGGGTTGGCTACACCTTC.